This T cell receptor beta chain was obtained from a study of neurological immune-mediated disorders. Study-wide points: HTLV-1-associated myelopathy ranked highest for TCR clonal expansion and multiple sclerosis lowest, beneath healthy controls.

Among the participants, healthy controls were blood bank volunteers in Maryland, USA. The CDR3 has 17 residues. V shed 0 bases and J shed 0 bases, with 10 bases lying between them. Germline CDR1 reads SGHRS; CDR2 reads YFSETQ. 5'RACE with 10-nucleotide random UMIs generated the cDNA. In TCRdb, the 5' RACE reads were re-called with MiXCR into one record per CDR3 protein. The sample lists 50,000 or so distinct CDR3 sequences, roughly 24% seen once, with roughly 25% in the top ten. Details on this clonotype: Antigen specificity is unknown.

This TCR came from a woman aged 70-85 years in good health. Sample: PBMCs. The rearrangement uses TRBV5-1 and TRBJ2-6; a weak D match, TRBD1 (7 bases). In DNA, the CDR3 is TGCGCCAGCAGCTTGGCAGGGGGGAGCTCTGGGGCCAACGTCCTGACTTTC. It codes for CASSLAGGSSGANVLTF.